This paragraph reports one T cell receptor beta chain. Antigen specificity is unknown. V was cut by 5 bases and J by 7 bases, with 18 bases left in between. Germline values: CDR1 KGHSH, CDR2 LQKENI. This CDR3 has 16 residues. The sample is drawn from a study of cytomegalovirus exposure and HLA in healthy donors. Study-level findings and limits: Some public TCRs appeared in many individuals, while most sequences were rare. In a later analysis, a missense DCLRE1C variant was linked to TCR beta V- and J-gene trimming. Among donors in an Asian-associated ancestry cluster, a later analysis reportedly found fewer N-insertions than the approximately 670-donor mean.

Researchers ran the PCR with 60 Vbeta and 13 Jbeta primers. Using immunoSEQ multiplex PCR, the repertoire was profiled, and TCRdb retains in-frame clones only, with some absent. The table has roughly 120,000 clones, 65% to 75% seen once. This sequence joins TRBV18 and TRBJ1-6; D might be TRBD1 (5 bases). The TCR was taken from a woman between 50 and 59 years old in good health and CMV-seropositive. Sequencing was carried out using PBMCs. The CDR3 DNA sequence: TGTGCCAGCTCAGCCCGGGGAGGGGTGGGCAATTCACCCCTCCACTTT. Protein product: CASSARGGVGNSPLHF.